This TCR beta chain was recovered during a study of cytomegalovirus exposure and HLA in healthy donors. Whole-study results and caveats: Diagnosis of cytomegalovirus status made by the classifier reportedly showed high specificity and sensitivity.

The CDR3 runs 12 residues. Germline CDR1 reads SGHVS; CDR2 reads FNYEAQ. V was trimmed by 4 bases and J by 0 bases, leaving 4 bases between them. Comments on this clone: What it recognizes is unknown.

PCR used 60 Vbeta primers and 13 Jbeta primers. Clones were read by immunoSEQ multiplex PCR, and TCRdb kept only the in-frame ones, dropping some. The sample holds about 150,000 clones, roughly 74% seen once. The source material was PBMCs. The rearrangement links TRBV7-6 to TRBJ2-7; D unclear. The receptor's source is a man aged 18 to 29 in good health and CMV-seronegative. CDR3 DNA: TGTGCCAGCAGCTCGAGCTCCTACGAGCAGTACTTC. This encodes CASSSSSYEQYF.